The 28 T cell receptor beta chains below were found in one sample sequenced in a study of cytomegalovirus exposure and HLA in healthy donors (dated by TCRdb to about 2017). Library method: the immunoSEQ multiplex PCR assay. For the multiplex PCR, a mixture combining 60 forward primers for TCR Vbeta segments and 13 reverse primers for TCR Jbeta segments was used. This is the immuneACCESS table as TCRdb keeps it, with only in-frame sequences that have V and J called. A part of the clones is gone; compared with another copy, unresolved V genes explain less than half, and the rest is unexplained. The sample has roughly 240,000 clones on record, about three quarters of them singletons. The ten largest clones add up to approximately 0.47% of the sample. Material: PBMCs. The receptors shown here come from a boy between 10 and 17 years old in good health and CMV-seronegative.

The chain combines TRBV11-3 with TRBJ2-1; D not certain. CDR1 and CDR2 from the germline V gene are SGHNT and YENEEA. The ends were cut back, 0 bases at V and 9 bases at J, with 9 bases in the middle. The CDR3 extends over 13 amino acids. CDR3 sequence: CASSLEAGTEQFF. CDR3 in DNA: TGTGCCAGCAGCTTAGAGGCAGGTACTGAGCAGTTCTTC.

The table lists this clone with a few counts. This chain links TRBV16 with TRBJ1-5; 7 nucleotides line up with TRBD1. The CDR3 covers 15 residues. In germline, CDR1 is KGHSY, CDR2 FQNENV. The V segment lost 4 bases and the J segment 7 bases; nucleotides outside the gene matches: 10. The CDR3 sequence is CASSPSKGAVQPQHF. DNA for the CDR3: TGTGCCAGCAGCCCCAGCAAGGGGGCTGTACAGCCCCAGCATTTT.

The V and J genes are TRBV5-6 and TRBJ2-5; either TRBD1 or TRBD2 may fit D (6 bases each). The DNA end favors TRBJ2-7, so the J call may be wrong. This CDR3 region has 12 residues. Germline V lookup: CDR1 SGHDT, CDR2 YYEEEE. The CDR3 DNA reads as TGTGCCAGCAGGTTTGGAGGGGGCGAGCAGTACTTC. Translating gives CASRFGGGEQYF.

J is TRBJ2-1 and V is TRBV6-1; D possibly corresponds to TRBD2 (5 bases). Germline values: CDR1 MNHNS, CDR2 SASEGT. The CDR3 length is 15 residues. Trimming pared 6 bases from V and 8 bases from J, leaving 20 bases between. The CDR3 region is CASSELLAGRDEQFF. The CDR3 bases are TGTGCCAGCAGCGAGCTGCTAGCCGGTAGGGATGAGCAGTTCTTC.

This clone has only one observation. J is TRBJ2-7 and V is TRBV10-2; D perhaps matches TRBD2 (5 bases). Germline V gene sequence: CDR1 WSHSY, CDR2 SAAADI. This CDR3 comprises 14 residues. The V end was cut by 7 bases, the J end by 7 bases, with 20 bases between. CDR3 in amino acids: CASIGGDIQKEQYF. As DNA, the CDR3 is TGCGCCAGCATAGGAGGAGACATTCAGAAGGAGCAGTACTTC.

The CDR3 bases are TGTGCCAGCAGCTTAGAGCCCCCAGGGCTAACCAATCAGCCCCAGCATTTT. It codes for CASSLEPPGLTNQPQHF. This chain joins TRBV7-2 and TRBJ1-5; a weak D match, TRBD1 (5 bases). V dropped 1 base and J dropped 3 bases, with 16 bases sitting between them. Germline V gives CDR1 SGHTA, CDR2 FQGNSA. CDR3 size: 17 residues.

This chain uses TRBV6-1 with TRBJ1-2; D gene unclear. Trimming took off 0 bases at V and 4 bases at J, with 9 bases between the two ends. Germline V gives CDR1 MNHNS, CDR2 SASEGT. The CDR3 contains 14 residues. The CDR3 region is CASSEALLIYGYTF. CDR3 sequence (DNA): TGTGCCAGCAGTGAAGCGCTACTGATCTATGGCTACACCTTC.

The rearrangement joins TRBV5-8 to TRBJ2-3; D uncertain. The CDR3 is made up of 17 amino acids. Trimming cost V 5 bases and J 4 bases, with 23 bases left between them. Germline V gives CDR1 SGHTS, CDR2 YDEGEE. CDR3 region: CASSKLLTIENADTQYF. In DNA form, the CDR3 reads TGTGCCAGCAGTAAGCTCCTCACTATAGAGAACGCAGATACGCAGTATTTT.

The J gene is TRBJ2-7, the V gene TRBV27; 8 bases match TRBD2. The CDR3 has 13 amino acids. V shed 3 bases, J shed 3 bases, and the junction held 1 base outside the gene matches. The V gene's germline CDR1 is MNHEY and CDR2 SMNVEV (reference sequence). The CDR3 bases are TGTGCCAGCAGTTTTACTAGCGGCTACGAGCAGTACTTC. This translates into CASSFTSGYEQYF.

The chain employs TRBV10-1 and TRBJ2-1; D possibly corresponds to TRBD2 (5 bases). V was cut by 6 bases and J by 5 bases, with 11 bases left in between. The CDR3 spans 13 residues. CDR1 is WNHNN, CDR2 SYGVQD, per germline (reference sequence). CDR3 amino acids: CASSPTTDNEQFF. CDR3 nucleotide sequence: TGCGCCAGCAGCCCGACTACCGACAATGAGCAGTTCTTC.

This clone has just one count. The chain links TRBV30 to TRBJ1-2; D is undetermined. V was cut by 0 bases and J by 4 bases, with 12 bases left in between. CDR1 and CDR2 from the germline V gene are GTSNPN and SVGIG (reference sequence). The CDR3 runs 14 residues. The CDR3, as DNA: TGTGCCTGGAGTGTAAACACAGTCCTCTATGGCTACACCTTC. This gives the protein CAWSVNTVLYGYTF.

With regard to this clone: Sequence at one end of the junction differs from germline and may be a read error. This chain connects TRBV11-3 to TRBJ1-2; 9 nucleotides agree with TRBD1. Germline V gene data show CDR1 as SGHNT and CDR2 as YENEEA. This CDR3 spans 15 amino acids. CDR3 coding DNA: TGTGCCAGCAGCTTAGAAGACAGGGGGAACTATGGCTACCCCTTC. Amino acids: CASSLEDRGNYGYPF. Based on the CDR3 plus reference TRBV11-3 and TRBJ1-2, the full variable domain is EAGVVQSPRYKIIEKKQPVAFWCNPISGHNTLYWYLQNLGQGPELLIRYENEEAVDDSQLPKDRFSAERLKGVDSTLKIQPAELGDSAVYLCASSLEDRGNYGYPFGSGTRLTVV.

The rearrangement joins TRBV30 to TRBJ1-2; 10 bases are a match to TRBD1. Germline CDR1 and CDR2: GTSNPN and SVGIG (reference sequence). This CDR3 has 14 residues. V lost 2 bases to trimming and J lost 8 bases; unmatched junction nucleotides: 8. The CDR3 DNA reads as TGTGCCTGGAGTAGCTGGGACAGGGGTGTAGGCTACACCTTC. It codes for CAWSSWDRGVGYTF. Full variable domain (outside the CDR3, taken from reference TRBV30 and TRBJ1-2): SQTIHQWPATLVQPVGSPLSLECTVEGTSNPNLYWYRQAAGRGLQLLFYSVGIGQISSEVPQNLSASRPQDRQFILSSKKLLLSDSGFYLCAWSSWDRGVGYTFGSGTRLTVV.

This sequence joins TRBV6-5 and TRBJ2-7; 8 nucleotides match TRBD2. CDR1 and CDR2 (germline): MNHEY, SVGAGI. This CDR3 spans 15 amino acids. V shed 0 bases and J 2 bases; nucleotides not matched to a gene: 3. For the CDR3, the DNA is TGTGCCAGCAGTTACTCCGCGGGGGGACCCTACGAGCAGTACTTC. Translating it yields CASSYSAGGPYEQYF.

V usage is TRBV4-1 and J usage is TRBJ1-2, with D possibly TRBD1 on 6 matching bases. The CDR3 covers 15 residues. V dropped 5 bases and J dropped 3 bases, with 16 bases sitting between them. CDR1 and CDR2 (germline): MGHRA, YSYEKL. CDR3 protein: CASSSGGRGDYGYTF. DNA for the CDR3: TGCGCCAGCAGCTCGGGGGGCAGGGGTGACTATGGCTACACCTTC.

Concerning this clone: Compared with germline, one end of the junction differs, possibly owing to a read error. V and J are TRBV5-1 and TRBJ2-6; D possibly corresponds to TRBD1 (5 bases). The CDR3 runs to 16 residues. Germline loops: CDR1 SGHRS, CDR2 YFSETQ. Here the CDR3 reads CASSLDRGTGANVLTF. The CDR3, as DNA: TGCGCCAGCAGCTTGGACAGAGGTACTGGGGCCAACGTCTTGACTTTC.

The chain combines TRBV7-6 with TRBJ2-3; the D gene is possibly TRBD2 (6 bases). Trimming took off 5 bases at V and 1 base at J, with 16 bases between the two ends. The CDR3 contains 16 residues. Germline assignment: CDR1 SGHVS and CDR2 FNYEAQ. This CDR3 reads CASSQIRWGGTDTQYF. Written as DNA, the CDR3 is TGTGCCAGCAGCCAAATCCGGTGGGGGGGCACAGATACGCAGTATTTT.

The chain carries TRBV5-1 and TRBJ1-1, with D possibly matching TRBD1 (5 bases). CDR3 length: 14 amino acids. The V gene lost 4 bases and the J gene lost 3 bases, with 13 bases spanning the gap. Germline assignment: CDR1 SGHRS and CDR2 YFSETQ. The DNA of the CDR3 is TGCGCCAGCAGCGAGGGGACTCTATACACTGAAGCTTTCTTT. The encoded protein is CASSEGTLYTEAFF.

Here the CDR3 DNA reads TGTGCCAGCAGTTACCTGTTGGAAGCTTTCTTT. Translated, it gives CASSYLLEAFF. The genes are TRBV6-5 and TRBJ1-1, with D uncertain. Deletions cut 2 bases from V and 8 bases from J, with 6 bases between. The CDR3 is 11 residues long. Looked up from germline, CDR1 is MNHEY and CDR2 is SVGAGI.

This chain uses TRBV10-3 with TRBJ2-1, with 10 bases fitting TRBD2. CDR1 is ENHRY and CDR2 is SYGVKD in the germline V gene. V trimming: 10 bases; J trimming: 9 bases; junction bases outside the gene matches: 15. CDR3 length: 15 residues. The CDR3 sequence: CATRPLAGGSLEQFF. CDR3 nucleotides: TGTGCCACCCGGCCCTTAGCGGGGGGTTCCCTTGAGCAGTTCTTC.

The chain has TRBV27 and TRBJ2-3; 13 nucleotides align to TRBD2. J lost 5 bases, V lost 2 bases, and 13 bases had no gene match. This CDR3 is built from 19 residues. Germline values: CDR1 MNHEY, CDR2 SMNVEV (reference sequence). The DNA of the CDR3 is TGTGCCAGCAGTTTAAGGGGGGTGATTACTAGCGGGAGGGGAGATACGCAGTATTTT. This sequence encodes CASSLRGVITSGRGDTQYF.

CDR3 bases: TGCAGCGTCTACGAGGACAGAGGGGGTGGCACTGAAGCTTTCTTT. Its protein is CSVYEDRGGGTEAFF. The gene calls are TRBV29-1 and TRBJ1-1; D might be TRBD1 (6 bases). V was trimmed by 6 bases and J by 4 bases, leaving 21 bases between them. Germline-derived CDR1 and CDR2 are SQVTM and ANQGSEA. This CDR3 contains 15 residues.

This rearrangement joins TRBV9 to TRBJ2-3; 11 bases map to TRBD2. This CDR3 spans 17 amino acids. Looked up from germline, CDR1 is SGDLS and CDR2 is YYNGEE. The V gene end was trimmed by 3 bases and the J gene end by 2 bases; junction bases not matched to a gene: 8. For the CDR3, the DNA is TGTGCCAGCAGCGCGTCCGGGACTAGCGGAGACACAGATACGCAGTATTTT. Its translation is CASSASGTSGDTDTQYF.

This chain joins TRBV6-1 and TRBJ2-7, with D possibly being TRBD2 (6 bases). Per germline, CDR1 MNHNS and CDR2 SASEGT. V lost 7 bases and J 2 bases, leaving 12 bases between the germline ends. This CDR3 is built from 13 residues. The CDR3 region is CASTPGGAYEQYF. The DNA of the CDR3 is TGTGCCAGCACCCCCGGAGGGGCCTACGAGCAGTACTTC.

The chain joins TRBV4-2 to TRBJ2-3; D remains unclear. V was shortened by 0 bases and J by 8 bases, with 9 bases between the two germline ends. Per germline, CDR1 LGHNA and CDR2 YNFKEQ. The CDR3 has 13 residues. The CDR3 region has the DNA TGTGCCAGCAGCCAAGATCTAGGTTCTACGCAGTATTTT. Residues: CASSQDLGSTQYF.

This clone was counted a few times. The chain uses TRBV10-3 and TRBJ2-5, with 9 bases identical to TRBD1. The J call is doubtful: the DNA matches TRBJ2-7 better. From germline, CDR1 is ENHRY and CDR2 SYGVKD. This CDR3 comprises 15 residues. The CDR3: CAISGSTGGRYEQYF. The DNA of the CDR3 is TGTGCCATCAGTGGTTCGACAGGGGGAAGGTACGAGCAGTACTTC.

This chain joins TRBV5-4 and TRBJ2-5, with TRBD1 as a possible D gene (7 bases). The last part of the DNA fits TRBJ2-7 better; the J call may be wrong. The CDR3 extends over 15 amino acids. The germline gives CDR1 SGHNT, CDR2 YYREEE (reference sequence). CDR3 nucleotide sequence: TGTGCCACCAGAACCGCGGAGGGGGCCTCGTACGAGCAGTACTTC. The encoded protein is CATRTAEGASYEQYF.

This clone was counted once. This chain connects TRBV19 to TRBJ1-3, with 9 bases matching TRBD1. CDR3 length: 17 residues. V shed 5 bases and J 0 bases; nucleotides not matched to a gene: 8. From germline, CDR1 is LNHDA and CDR2 SQIVND (reference sequence). The CDR3 coding sequence is TGTGCCAGTAGTTTAAACAGGGGGCGCATCTCTGGAAACACCATATATTTT. Its protein is CASSLNRGRISGNTIYF.